This T cell receptor (beta chain) originates from a study of blood T cell repertoires in COVID-19. Study in general: The cDNA or gDNA used as material had been derived from T cells, B-cell-depleted T cells, or PBMCs.

Per germline, CDR1 MGHRA and CDR2 YSYEKL. V was pared by 2 bases and J by 8 bases, with 10 bases between. The CDR3 extends over 14 amino acids. The method was immunoSEQ multiplex PCR; TCRdb's version includes in-frame clones alone and lacks a portion of them. The sample gives approximately 210,000 clones, 75% to 85% of which show up once; about 4% is in the top ten. What was sequenced was PBMCs or T cells enriched from blood (not recorded which). The sequence was collected from a young man with acute COVID-19. The chain is built from TRBV4-1 and TRBJ1-6; D is unresolved. DNA for the CDR3: TGCGCCAGCAGCCAATTAGCAAGAGATTCACCCCTCCACTTT. It specifies CASSQLARDSPLHF.